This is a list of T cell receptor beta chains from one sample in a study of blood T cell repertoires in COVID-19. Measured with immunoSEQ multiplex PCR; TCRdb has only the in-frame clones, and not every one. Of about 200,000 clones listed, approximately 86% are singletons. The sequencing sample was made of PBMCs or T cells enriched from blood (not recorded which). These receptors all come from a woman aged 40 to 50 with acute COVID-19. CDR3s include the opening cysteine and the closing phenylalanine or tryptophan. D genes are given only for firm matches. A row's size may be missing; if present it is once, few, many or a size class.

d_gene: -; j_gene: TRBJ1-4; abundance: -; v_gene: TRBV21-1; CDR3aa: CASPPDRAGEKLFF; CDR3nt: TGTGCCAGTCCACCGGACAGGGCGGGTGAAAAACTGTTTTTT
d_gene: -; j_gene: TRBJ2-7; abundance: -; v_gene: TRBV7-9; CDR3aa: CASSSQAGTYEQYF; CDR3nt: TGTGCCAGCAGCTCTCAGGCAGGGACCTACGAGCAGTACTTC
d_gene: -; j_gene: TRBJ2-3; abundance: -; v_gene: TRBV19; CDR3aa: CASSIVSGGTDTQYF; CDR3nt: TGTGCCAGTAGTATAGTTTCAGGGGGCACAGATACGCAGTATTTT
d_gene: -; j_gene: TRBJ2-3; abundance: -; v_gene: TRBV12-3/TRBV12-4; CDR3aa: CASSQSDTQYF; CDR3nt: TGTGCCAGCAGTCAAAGCGATACGCAGTATTTT
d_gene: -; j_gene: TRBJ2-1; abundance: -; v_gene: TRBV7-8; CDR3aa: CASSFIGNEQFF; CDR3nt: TGTGCCAGCAGCTTTATCGGGAATGAGCAGTTCTTC
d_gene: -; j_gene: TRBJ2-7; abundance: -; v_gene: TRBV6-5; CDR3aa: CASQSTSPYEQYF; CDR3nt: TGTGCCAGCCAGTCGACTTCACCCTACGAGCAGTACTTC
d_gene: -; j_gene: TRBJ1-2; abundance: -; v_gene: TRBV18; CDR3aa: CASSPATEYGYTF; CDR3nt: TGTGCCAGCTCACCAGCCACAGAGTATGGCTACACCTTC
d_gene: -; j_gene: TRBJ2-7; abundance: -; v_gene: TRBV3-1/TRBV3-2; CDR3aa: CASSPLMEGEQYF; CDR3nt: TGTGCCAGCAGCCCCCTTATGGAGGGCGAGCAGTACTTC
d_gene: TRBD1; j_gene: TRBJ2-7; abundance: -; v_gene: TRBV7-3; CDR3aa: CASSLTTSGQGLKGYEQYF; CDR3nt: TGTGCCAGCAGCTTAACTACGTCGGGACAGGGATTAAAGGGCTACGAGCAGTACTTC
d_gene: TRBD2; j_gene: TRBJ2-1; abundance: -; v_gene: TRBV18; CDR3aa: CASSPSDERELFF; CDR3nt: TGTGCCAGCTCACCTTCGGACGAGCGGGAGTTGTTCTTC
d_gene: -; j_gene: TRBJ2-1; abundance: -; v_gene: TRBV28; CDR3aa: CASSFMRRGEQFF; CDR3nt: TGTGCCAGCAGTTTTATGAGGCGGGGTGAGCAGTTCTTC
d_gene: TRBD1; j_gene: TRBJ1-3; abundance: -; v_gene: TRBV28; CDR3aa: CASSLGQGFSIGNTIYF; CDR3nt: TGTGCCAGCAGTTTAGGACAGGGCTTTAGTATCGGAAACACCATATATTTT
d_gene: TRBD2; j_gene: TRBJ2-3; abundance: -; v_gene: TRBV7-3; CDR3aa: CASSSGLAGDTQYF; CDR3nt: TGTGCCAGCAGCTCGGGACTAGCGGGAGATACGCAGTATTTT
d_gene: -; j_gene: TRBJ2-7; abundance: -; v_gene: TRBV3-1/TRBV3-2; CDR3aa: CASSQGQEQYF; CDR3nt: TGTGCCAGCAGCCAAGGCCAGGAGCAGTACTTC
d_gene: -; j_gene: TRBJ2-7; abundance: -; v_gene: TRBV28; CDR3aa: CASSYAVGEQYF; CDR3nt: TGTGCCAGCAGTTACGCGGTGGGCGAGCAGTACTTC
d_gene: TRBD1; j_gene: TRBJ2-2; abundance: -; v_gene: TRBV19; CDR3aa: CASSGQGNTGELFF; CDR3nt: TGTGCCAGTAGCGGACAGGGGAACACCGGGGAGCTGTTTTTT
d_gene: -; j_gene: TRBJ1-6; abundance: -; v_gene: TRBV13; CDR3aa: CASSLEAENYNSPLHF; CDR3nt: TGTGCCAGCAGCTTAGAGGCGGAAAACTATAATTCACCCCTCCACTTT
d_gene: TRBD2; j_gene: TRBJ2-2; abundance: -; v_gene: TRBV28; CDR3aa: CASSPRSGRLTNTGELFF; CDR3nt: TGTGCCAGCAGTCCCCGGAGCGGGAGGCTAACGAACACCGGGGAGCTGTTTTTT
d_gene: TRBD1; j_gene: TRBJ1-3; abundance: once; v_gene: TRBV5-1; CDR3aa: CASSLGATGEPGNTIYF; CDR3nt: TGCGCCAGCAGCTTGGGGGCCACAGGGGAACCTGGAAACACCATATATTTT
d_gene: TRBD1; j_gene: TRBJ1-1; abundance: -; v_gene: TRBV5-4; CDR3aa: CASSRGQGRDTEAFF; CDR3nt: TGTGCCAGCAGCAGGGGACAGGGTCGGGACACTGAAGCTTTCTTT
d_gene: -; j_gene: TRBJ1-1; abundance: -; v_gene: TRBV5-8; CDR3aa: CAVTRGSAEAFF; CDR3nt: TGTGCCGTGACTAGAGGAAGCGCTGAAGCTTTCTTT
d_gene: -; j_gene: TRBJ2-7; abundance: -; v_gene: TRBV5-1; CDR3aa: CASRSTGTYEQYF; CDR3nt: TGCGCCAGCAGATCGACAGGAACCTACGAGCAGTACTTC
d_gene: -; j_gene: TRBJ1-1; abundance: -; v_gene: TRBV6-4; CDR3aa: CASISGRVKNTEAFF; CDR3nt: TGTGCCAGCATCTCTGGGAGGGTCAAAAACACTGAAGCTTTCTTT
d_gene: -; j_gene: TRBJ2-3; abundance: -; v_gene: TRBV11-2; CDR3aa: CASSQGLSRTQYF; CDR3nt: TGTGCCAGCAGCCAGGGGTTATCTCGTACGCAGTATTTT
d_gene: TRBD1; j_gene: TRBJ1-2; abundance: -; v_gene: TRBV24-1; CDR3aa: CATSDRDRGRDGYTF; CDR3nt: TGTGCCACCAGTGACCGCGACAGGGGACGGGATGGCTACACCTTC
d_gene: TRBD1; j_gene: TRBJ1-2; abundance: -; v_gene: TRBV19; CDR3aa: CASSIGDRESYGYTF; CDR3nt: TGTGCCAGTAGTATTGGGGACAGGGAGAGCTATGGCTACACCTTC
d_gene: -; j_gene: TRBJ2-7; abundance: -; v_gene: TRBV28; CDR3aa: CASSSRGGSYEQYF; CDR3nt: TGTGCCAGCAGTTCAAGGGGAGGTTCCTACGAGCAGTACTTC
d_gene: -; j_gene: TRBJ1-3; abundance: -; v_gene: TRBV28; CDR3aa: CASSWSSPFGNTIYF; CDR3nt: TGTGCCAGCAGTTGGTCCAGTCCCTTTGGAAACACCATATATTTT
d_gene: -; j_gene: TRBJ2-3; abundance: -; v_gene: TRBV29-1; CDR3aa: CSVEGRDGRTDTQYF; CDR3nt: TGCAGCGTTGAGGGCAGGGATGGGCGCACAGATACGCAGTATTTT
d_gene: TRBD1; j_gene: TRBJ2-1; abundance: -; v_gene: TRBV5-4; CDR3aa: CASSFKTGIPNEQFF; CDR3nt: TGTGCCAGCAGCTTCAAGACAGGGATCCCCAATGAGCAGTTCTTC
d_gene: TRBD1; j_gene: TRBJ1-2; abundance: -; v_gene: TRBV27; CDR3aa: CASSRRAGAWTGAGYGYTF; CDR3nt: TGTGCCAGCAGTCGGAGGGCTGGGGCGTGGACAGGGGCGGGATATGGCTACACCTTC
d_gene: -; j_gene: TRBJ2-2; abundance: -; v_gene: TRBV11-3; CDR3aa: CASSGRLVPGELFF; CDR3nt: TGTGCCAGCAGCGGAAGACTAGTTCCCGGGGAGCTGTTTTTT
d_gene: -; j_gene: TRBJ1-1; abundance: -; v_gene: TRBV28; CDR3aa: CASRNTQGGYSRNTEAFF; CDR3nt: TGTGCCAGCAGAAACACGCAGGGCGGCTATTCACGGAACACTGAAGCTTTCTTT
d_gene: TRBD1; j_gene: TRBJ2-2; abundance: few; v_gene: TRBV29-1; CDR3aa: CSGRQGTGELFF; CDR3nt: TGCAGCGGTAGACAGGGCACCGGGGAGCTGTTTTTT
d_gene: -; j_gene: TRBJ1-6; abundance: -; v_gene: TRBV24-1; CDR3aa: CATSDSGTRGSPLHF; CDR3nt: TGTGCCACCAGTGACTCCGGGACTCGGGGTTCACCCCTCCACTTT
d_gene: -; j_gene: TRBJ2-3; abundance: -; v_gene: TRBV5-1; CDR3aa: CASSSSGSYTDTQYF; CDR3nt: TGCGCCAGCAGCTCCTCAGGATCCTACACAGATACGCAGTATTTT
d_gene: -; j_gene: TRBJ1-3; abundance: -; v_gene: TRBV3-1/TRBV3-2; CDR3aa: CASSQLNRIGNTIYF; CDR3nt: TGTGCCAGCAGCCAACTTAACAGGATCGGAAACACCATATATTTT
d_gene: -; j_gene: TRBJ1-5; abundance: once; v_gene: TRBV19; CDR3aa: CASSPAGGRSNQPQHF; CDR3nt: TGTGCCAGTAGTCCCGCGGGGGGAAGAAGCAATCAGCCCCAGCATTTT
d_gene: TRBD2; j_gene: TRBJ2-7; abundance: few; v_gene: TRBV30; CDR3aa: CALGRGWEQYF; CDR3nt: TGTGCCCTTGGGAGGGGTTGGGAGCAGTACTTC
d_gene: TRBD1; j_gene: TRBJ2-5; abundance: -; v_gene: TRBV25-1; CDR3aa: CASTGTGRFGTQYF; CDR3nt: TGTGCCAGCACGGGGACAGGGAGGTTCGGGACCCAGTACTTC
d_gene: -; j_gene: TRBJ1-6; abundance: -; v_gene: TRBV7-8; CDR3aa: CASSLAPHGGSSYNSPLHF; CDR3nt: TGTGCCAGCAGCTTAGCCCCACACGGGGGGAGCTCCTATAATTCACCCCTCCACTTT
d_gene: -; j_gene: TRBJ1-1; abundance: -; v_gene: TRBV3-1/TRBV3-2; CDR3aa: CASSRQGPNTEAFF; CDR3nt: TGTGCCAGCAGCCGCCAGGGGCCGAACACTGAAGCTTTCTTT
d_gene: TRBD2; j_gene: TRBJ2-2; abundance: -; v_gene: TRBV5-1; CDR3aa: CASSLRIVAGGTTGELFF; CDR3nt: TGCGCCAGCAGCTTGCGGATTGTAGCGGGAGGGACCACCGGGGAGCTGTTTTTT
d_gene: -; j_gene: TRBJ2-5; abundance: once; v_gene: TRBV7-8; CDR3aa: CASSPGSKETQYF; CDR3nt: TGTGCCAGCAGCCCGGGGTCTAAGGAGACCCAGTACTTC
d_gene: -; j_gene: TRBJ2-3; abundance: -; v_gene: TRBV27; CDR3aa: CASSPTIAGPADTQYF; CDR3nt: TGTGCCAGCAGTCCGACAATCGCGGGTCCGGCAGATACGCAGTATTTT